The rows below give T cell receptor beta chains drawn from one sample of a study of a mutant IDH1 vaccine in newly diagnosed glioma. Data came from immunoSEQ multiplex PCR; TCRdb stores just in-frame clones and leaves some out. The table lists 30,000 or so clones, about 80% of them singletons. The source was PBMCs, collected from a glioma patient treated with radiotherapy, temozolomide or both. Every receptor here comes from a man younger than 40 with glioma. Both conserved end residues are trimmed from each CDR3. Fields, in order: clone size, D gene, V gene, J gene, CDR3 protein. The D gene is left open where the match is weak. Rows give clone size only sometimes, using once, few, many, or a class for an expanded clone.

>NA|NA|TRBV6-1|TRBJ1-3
ASSEEIY
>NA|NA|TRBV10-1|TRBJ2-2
ASSQLNTGELF
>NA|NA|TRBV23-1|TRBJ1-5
ASSQQGLQPQH
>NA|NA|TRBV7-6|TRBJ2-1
ASSSTGTTRHEQF
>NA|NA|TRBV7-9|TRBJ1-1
ASSPTVLEAF
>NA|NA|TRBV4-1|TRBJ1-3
ASSPHLTGNTIY
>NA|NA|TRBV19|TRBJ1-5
ASSRTGDRIQPQH
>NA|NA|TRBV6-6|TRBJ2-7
ASSYSMGSYEQY
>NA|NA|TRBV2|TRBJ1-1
ASSEVPTGQLSNTEAF
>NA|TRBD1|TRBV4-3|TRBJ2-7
ASSRTQGVPPGEQY
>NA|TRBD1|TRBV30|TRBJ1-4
AWGRDRVREKLF
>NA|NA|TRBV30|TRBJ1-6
AWSEARNSPLH
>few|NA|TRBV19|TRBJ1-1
ASSIGGGRTEAF
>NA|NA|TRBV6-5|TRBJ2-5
ASSYSRARGETQY
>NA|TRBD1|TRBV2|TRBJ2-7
ASTPGAGQGVYEQY
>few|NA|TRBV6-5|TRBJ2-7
ASSYNLGDEQY
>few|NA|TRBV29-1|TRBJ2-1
SVADDAANNEQF
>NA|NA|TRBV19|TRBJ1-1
ASSIDGDQNTEAF
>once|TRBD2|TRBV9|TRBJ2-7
ASSATLAGGQGAYEQY
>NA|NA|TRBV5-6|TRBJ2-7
ASTGTRTSYEQY
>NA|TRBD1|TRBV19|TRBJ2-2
ASSIKTGWATGELF
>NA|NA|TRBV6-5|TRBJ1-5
ASKAPAWPQH
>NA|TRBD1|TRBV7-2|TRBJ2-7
ASRRGQGAYEQY
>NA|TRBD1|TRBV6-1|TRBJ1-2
ASSEGQGPSYGYT
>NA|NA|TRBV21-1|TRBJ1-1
ASSKNPGSTEAF
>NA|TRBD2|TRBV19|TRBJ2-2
ASSPLGLGLVTGELF
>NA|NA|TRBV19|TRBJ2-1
ASSRTHQRHSYNEQF